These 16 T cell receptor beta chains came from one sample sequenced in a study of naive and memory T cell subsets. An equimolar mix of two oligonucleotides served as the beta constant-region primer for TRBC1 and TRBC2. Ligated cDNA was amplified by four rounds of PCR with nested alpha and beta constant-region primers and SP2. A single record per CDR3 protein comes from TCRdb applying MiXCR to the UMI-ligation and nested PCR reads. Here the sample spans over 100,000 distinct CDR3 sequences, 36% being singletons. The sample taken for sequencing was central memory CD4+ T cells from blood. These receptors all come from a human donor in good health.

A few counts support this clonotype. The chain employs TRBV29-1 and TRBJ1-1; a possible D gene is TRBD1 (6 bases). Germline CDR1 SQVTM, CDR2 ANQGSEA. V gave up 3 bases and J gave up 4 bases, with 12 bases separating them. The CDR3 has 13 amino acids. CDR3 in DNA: TGCAGCGTTGAGATCACACAGGGCACTGAAGCTTTCTTT. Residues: CSVEITQGTEAFF. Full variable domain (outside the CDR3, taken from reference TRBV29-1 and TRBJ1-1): SAVISQKPSRDICQRGTSLTIQCQVDSQVTMMFWYRQQPGQSLTLIATANQGSEATYESGFVIDKFPISRPNLTFSTLTVSNMSPEDSSIYLCSVEITQGTEAFFGQGTRLTVV.

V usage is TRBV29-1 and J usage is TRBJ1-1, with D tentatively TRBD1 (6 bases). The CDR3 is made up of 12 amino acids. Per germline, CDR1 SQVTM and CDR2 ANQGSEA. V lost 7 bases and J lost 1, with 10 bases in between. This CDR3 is CSAGQTNTEAFF. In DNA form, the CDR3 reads TGCAGCGCTGGACAGACGAACACTGAAGCTTTCTTT.

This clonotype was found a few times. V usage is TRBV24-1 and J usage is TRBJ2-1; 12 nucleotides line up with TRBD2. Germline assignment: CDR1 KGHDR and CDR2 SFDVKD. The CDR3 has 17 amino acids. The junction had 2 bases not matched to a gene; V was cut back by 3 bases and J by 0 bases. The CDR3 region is CATSDLTSGSSYNEQFF. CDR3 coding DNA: TGTGCCACCAGTGATCTGACTAGCGGGAGCTCCTACAATGAGCAGTTCTTC.

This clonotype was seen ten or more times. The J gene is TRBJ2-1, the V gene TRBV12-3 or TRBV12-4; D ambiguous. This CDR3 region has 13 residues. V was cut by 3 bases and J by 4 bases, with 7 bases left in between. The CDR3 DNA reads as TGTGCCAGCAGTTTTGGCCTTTACAATGAGCAGTTCTTC. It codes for CASSFGLYNEQFF.

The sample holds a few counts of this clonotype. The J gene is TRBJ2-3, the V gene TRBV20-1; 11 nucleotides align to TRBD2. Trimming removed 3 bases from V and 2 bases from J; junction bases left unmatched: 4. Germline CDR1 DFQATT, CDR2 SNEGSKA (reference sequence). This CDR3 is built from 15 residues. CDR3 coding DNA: TGCAGTGCTAGTCTAGCGGGAGGACTCACAGATACGCAGTATTTT. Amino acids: CSASLAGGLTDTQYF.

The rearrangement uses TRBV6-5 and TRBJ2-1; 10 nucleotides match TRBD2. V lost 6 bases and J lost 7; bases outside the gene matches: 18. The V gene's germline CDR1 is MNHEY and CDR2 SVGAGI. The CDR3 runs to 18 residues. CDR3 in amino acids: CASSPAPPGLANVNEQFF. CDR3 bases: TGTGCCAGCAGCCCTGCTCCTCCGGGACTAGCGAATGTGAATGAGCAGTTCTTC.

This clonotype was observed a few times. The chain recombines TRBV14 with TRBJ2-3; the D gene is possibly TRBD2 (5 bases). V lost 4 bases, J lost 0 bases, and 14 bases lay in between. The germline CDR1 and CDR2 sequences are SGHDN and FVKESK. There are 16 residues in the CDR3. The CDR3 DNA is TGTGCCAGCAGCCCGATAAGCGGCTCTAGCACAGATACGCAGTATTTT. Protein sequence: CASSPISGSSTDTQYF.

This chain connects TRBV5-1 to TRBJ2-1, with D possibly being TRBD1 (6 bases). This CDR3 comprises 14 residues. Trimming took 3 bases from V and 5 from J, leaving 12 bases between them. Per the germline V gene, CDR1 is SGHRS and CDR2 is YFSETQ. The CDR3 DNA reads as TGCGCCAGCAGCTCAGGGGCGGCCGACAATGAGCAGTTCTTC. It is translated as CASSSGAADNEQFF.

CDR3 sequence reads: CATSRGGFTLNEQFF. The CDR3 DNA follows: TGTGCCACCAGCAGAGGCGGATTTACTCTCAATGAGCAGTTCTTC. V and J are TRBV15 and TRBJ2-1; D is undetermined. This CDR3 region has 15 residues. Germline V CDR1 and CDR2: LNHNV, YYDKDF (reference sequence). Trimming cost V 1 base and J 6 bases, with 13 bases left between them.

CDR3 loop: CASSSSLAGTTEAFF. The CDR3 DNA follows: TGCGCCAGCAGCTCCTCTTTGGCAGGGACCACTGAAGCTTTCTTT. This chain uses TRBV5-1 with TRBJ1-1, with D possibly matching TRBD1 (5 bases). This CDR3 region has 15 residues. V lost 3 bases, J lost 4 bases, and 16 bases lay in between. Germline loops: CDR1 SGHRS, CDR2 YFSETQ.

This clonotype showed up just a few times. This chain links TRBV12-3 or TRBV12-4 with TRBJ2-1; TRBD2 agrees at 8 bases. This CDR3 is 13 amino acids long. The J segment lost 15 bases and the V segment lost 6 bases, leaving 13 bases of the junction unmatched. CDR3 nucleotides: TGTGCCAGCAGATCCACCGGGACTAGTAATCCGTTCTTC. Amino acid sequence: CASRSTGTSNPFF.

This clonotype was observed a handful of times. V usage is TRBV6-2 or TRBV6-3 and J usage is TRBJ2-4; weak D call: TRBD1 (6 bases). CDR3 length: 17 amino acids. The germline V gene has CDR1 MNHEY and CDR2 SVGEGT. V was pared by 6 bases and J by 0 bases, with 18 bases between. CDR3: CASSNNREKLAKNIQYF. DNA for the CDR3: TGTGCCAGCAGCAATAACAGGGAGAAGCTAGCCAAAAACATTCAGTACTTC.

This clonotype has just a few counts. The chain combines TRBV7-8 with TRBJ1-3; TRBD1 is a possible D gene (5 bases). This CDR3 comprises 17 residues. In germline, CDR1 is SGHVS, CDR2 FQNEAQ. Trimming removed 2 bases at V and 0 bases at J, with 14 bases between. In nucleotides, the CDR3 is TGTGCCAGCAGCTTAAGGCCGGGGGAGCACTCTGGAAACACCATATATTTT. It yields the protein CASSLRPGEHSGNTIYF.

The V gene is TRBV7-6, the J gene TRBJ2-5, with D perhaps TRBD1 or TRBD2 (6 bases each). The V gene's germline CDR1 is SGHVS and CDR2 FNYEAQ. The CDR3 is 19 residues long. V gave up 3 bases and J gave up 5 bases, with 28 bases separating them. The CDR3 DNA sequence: TGTGCCAGCAGCTTCCTGACTAGAAGGGGTTCGGGGGCCCGGGAGACCCAGTACTTC. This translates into CASSFLTRRGSGARETQYF.

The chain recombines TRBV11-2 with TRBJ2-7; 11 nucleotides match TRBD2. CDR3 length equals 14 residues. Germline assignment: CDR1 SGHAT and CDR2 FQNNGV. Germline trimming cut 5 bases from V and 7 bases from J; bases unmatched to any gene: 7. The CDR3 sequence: CASSLSGRAWEQYF. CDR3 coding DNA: TGTGCCAGCAGCCTTAGCGGGAGGGCCTGGGAGCAGTACTTC.

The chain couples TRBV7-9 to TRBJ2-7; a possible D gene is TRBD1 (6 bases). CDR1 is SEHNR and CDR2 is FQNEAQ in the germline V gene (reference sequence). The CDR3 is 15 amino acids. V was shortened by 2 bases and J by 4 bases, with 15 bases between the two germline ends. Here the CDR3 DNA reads TGTGCCAGCAGCTTAAATGGACAGTTGGTTTACGAGCAGTACTTC. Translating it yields CASSLNGQLVYEQYF.